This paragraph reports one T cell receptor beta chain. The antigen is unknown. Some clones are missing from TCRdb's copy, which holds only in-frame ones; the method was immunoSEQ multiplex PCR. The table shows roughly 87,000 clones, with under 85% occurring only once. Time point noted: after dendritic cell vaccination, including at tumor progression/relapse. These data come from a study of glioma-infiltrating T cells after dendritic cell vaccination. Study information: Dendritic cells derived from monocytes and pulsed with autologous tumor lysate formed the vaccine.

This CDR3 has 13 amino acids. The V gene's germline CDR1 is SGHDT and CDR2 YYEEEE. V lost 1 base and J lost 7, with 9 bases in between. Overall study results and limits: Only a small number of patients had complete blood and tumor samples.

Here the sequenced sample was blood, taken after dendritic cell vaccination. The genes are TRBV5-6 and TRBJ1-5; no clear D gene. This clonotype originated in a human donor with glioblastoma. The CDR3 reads CASSLSAGQPQHF. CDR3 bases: TGTGCCAGCAGCTTGAGCGCCGGCCAGCCCCAGCATTTT. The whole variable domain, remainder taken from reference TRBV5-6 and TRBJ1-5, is DAGVTQSPTHLIKTRGQQVTLRCSPKSGHDTVSWYQQALGQGPQFIFQYYEEEERQRGNFPDRFSGHQFPNYSSELNVNALLLGDSALYLCASSLSAGQPQHFGDGTRLSIL.